The 25 T cell receptor beta chains reported below all come from one sample, sequenced in a study of blood T cell repertoires in COVID-19. Only in-frame clones appear in the TCRdb table, and some are missing; sequencing was by immunoSEQ multiplex PCR. The data show 200,000 to 300,000 clones, about 90% seen once. The sample taken for sequencing was PBMCs or T cells enriched from blood (not recorded which). Receptors were obtained from a woman aged 25 to 39 with acute COVID-19.

The chain uses TRBV10-1 and TRBJ2-7, with 8 bases fitting TRBD1. CDR1 WNHNN and CDR2 SYGVQD come from the germline V gene (reference sequence). The CDR3 sequence is 16 residues long. Trimming took 0 bases from V and 3 from J; bases not matched to a gene: 7. CDR3 coding DNA: TGCGCCAGCAGTGAGTCCGTGGGGACAGGAGACTACGAGCAGTACTTC. Translation: CASSESVGTGDYEQYF.

The chain recombines TRBV20-1 with TRBJ1-2; possible D gene TRBD1, 6 bases. Trimming removed 3 bases at V and 7 bases at J, with 15 bases between. The CDR3 contains 13 residues. CDR1 and CDR2 (germline): DFQATT, SNEGSKA (reference sequence). CDR3 sequence (DNA): TGCAGTGCTAGTGGGGGCAGAGCCGGTGGCTACACCTTC. Translated: CSASGGRAGGYTF.

The chain employs TRBV15 and TRBJ1-1; weak D call: TRBD1 (6 bases). V was clipped by 0 bases and J by 0 bases, with 8 bases between them. Germline CDR1 is LNHNV and CDR2 is YYDKDF (reference sequence). The CDR3 has 15 amino acids. The DNA of the CDR3 is TGTGCCACCAGCAGAGATCCAGGGGTGAACACTGAAGCTTTCTTT. Protein: CATSRDPGVNTEAFF.

Here the CDR3 DNA reads TGTGCCAGCAGCAACAAGTTGTGGACTGAAGCTTTCTTT. Protein sequence: CASSNKLWTEAFF. The V gene is TRBV12-3 or TRBV12-4, the J gene TRBJ1-1; no firm D call. The V end was cut by 6 bases, the J end by 5 bases, with 13 bases between. This CDR3 region has 13 residues.

The chain has TRBV3-1 (or the pseudogene TRBV3-2) and TRBJ2-1; 12 bases fit TRBD2. The trim removed 4 bases at V and 4 bases at J, leaving 2 bases unmatched. Germline V gives CDR1 LGHDT, CDR2 YNNKEL (reference sequence). The CDR3 length is 15 residues. The CDR3 nucleotides read TGTGCCAGCAGCCGGACTAGCGGGGTTTACAATGAGCAGTTCTTC. It codes for CASSRTSGVYNEQFF.

V and J are TRBV25-1 and TRBJ2-1; 7 bases align to TRBD2. This CDR3 is 15 amino acids long. J gave up 2 bases and V 5 bases, and 6 bases lay outside the gene matches. CDR1 is MGHDK and CDR2 is SYGVNS in the germline V gene. CDR3 DNA sequence: TGTGCCAGCAGTTCTAGCGGTCCTCCCTACAATGAGCAGTTCTTC. Its translation is CASSSSGPPYNEQFF.

The J gene is TRBJ2-2, the V gene TRBV7-9; possible D gene TRBD2, 5 bases. The CDR3 is 15 amino acids. Germline V gene data show CDR1 as SEHNR and CDR2 as FQNEAQ (reference sequence). Trimming shortened V by 1 base and J by 1 base, and 7 bases separated the two germline ends. The CDR3 DNA is TGTGCCAGCAGCTTAGGCGGACTGAACACCGGGGAGCTGTTTTTT. As protein: CASSLGGLNTGELFF. The full variable domain, with the rest looked up from reference TRBV7-9 and TRBJ2-2, is DTGVSQNPRHKITKRGQNVTFRCDPISEHNRLYWYRQTLGQGPEFLTYFQNEAQLEKSRLLSDRFSAERPKGSFSTLEIQRTEQGDSAMYLCASSLGGLNTGELFFGEGSRLTVL.

This chain links TRBV18 with TRBJ2-3, with 9 bases lining up with TRBD2. Germline V gene data show CDR1 as KGHSH and CDR2 as LQKENI. V lost 5 bases to trimming and J lost 4 bases; unmatched junction nucleotides: 7. CDR3 size: 15 residues. CDR3 nucleotide sequence: TGTGCCAGCTCAGGACGCGGGGGGGCTTCAGATACGCAGTATTTT. This translates into CASSGRGGASDTQYF.

The genes are TRBV11-3 and TRBJ2-1, with 7 bases lining up with TRBD1. This CDR3 has 15 residues. Germline CDR1 SGHNT, CDR2 YENEEA. J was trimmed by 4 bases and V by 4 bases; bases with no gene match: 7. The CDR3 here is CASSSTGFPYNEQFF. CDR3 coding DNA: TGTGCCAGCAGCTCGACAGGGTTCCCTTACAATGAGCAGTTCTTC. Variable domain in full (rest from reference TRBV11-3 and TRBJ2-1): EAGVVQSPRYKIIEKKQPVAFWCNPISGHNTLYWYLQNLGQGPELLIRYENEEAVDDSQLPKDRFSAERLKGVDSTLKIQPAELGDSAVYLCASSSTGFPYNEQFFGPGTRLTVL.

This clone was counted a single time. The chain combines TRBV9 with TRBJ1-5, with 8 bases fitting TRBD1. Per germline, CDR1 SGDLS and CDR2 YYNGEE. The length of the CDR3 is 16 residues. V lost 5 bases to trimming and J lost 0 bases; unmatched junction nucleotides: 7. The CDR3, as DNA: TGTGCCAGCAGTCCGGGACAGGAGTATAGCAATCAGCCCCAGCATTTT. Translation: CASSPGQEYSNQPQHF.

This clone was observed once. The gene calls are TRBV6-5 and TRBJ1-1; D remains ambiguous. CDR1 is MNHEY, CDR2 SVGAGI, per germline. The V gene lost 0 bases and the J gene lost 4 bases, with 6 bases spanning the gap. The CDR3 is made up of 13 amino acids. The CDR3 sequence is CASSYSRSTEAFF. The CDR3 nucleotides are TGTGCCAGCAGTTACTCTAGGAGCACTGAAGCTTTCTTT.

The genes are TRBV5-8 and TRBJ1-6, with D uncertain. The CDR3 has 13 residues. V lost 10 bases and J lost 7, with 15 bases in between. The germline gives CDR1 SGHTS, CDR2 YDEGEE. The CDR3 is CAAARSSNSPLHF. Written as DNA, the CDR3 is TGTGCCGCGGCGAGGTCGTCGAATTCACCCCTCCACTTT.

The chain carries TRBV5-4 and TRBJ1-3; D perhaps matches TRBD1 (6 bases). CDR3 length: 15 residues. The V gene's germline CDR1 is SGHNT and CDR2 YYREEE (reference sequence). V lost 4 bases, J lost 2 bases, and 13 bases lay in between. CDR3 coding DNA: TGTGCCAGCAGCCTCCGGACAGTTACTGGAAACACCATATATTTT. Translating gives CASSLRTVTGNTIYF.

The J gene is TRBJ2-1, the V gene TRBV5-1; D is possibly TRBD1 (6 bases). The ends were cut back, 4 bases at V and 6 bases at J, with 23 bases in the middle. The CDR3 covers 17 residues. From germline, CDR1 is SGHRS and CDR2 YFSETQ. CDR3 protein: CASSLNAGQIQGNEQFF. The CDR3 region has the DNA TGCGCCAGCAGCCTTAACGCAGGACAGATCCAGGGCAATGAGCAGTTCTTC.

The chain is built from TRBV9 and TRBJ1-4, with TRBD1 matching over 8 bases. This CDR3 has 14 residues. V was pared by 3 bases and J by 5 bases, with 3 bases of the junction left unmatched. CDR1 and CDR2 (germline): SGDLS, YYNGEE. Here the CDR3 reads CASSGQGMNEKLFF. Here the CDR3 DNA reads TGTGCCAGCAGCGGACAGGGGATGAATGAAAAACTGTTTTTT.

V is TRBV11-2 and J is TRBJ1-3; TRBD1 might be the D (5 bases). CDR3 size: 15 residues. Germline assignment: CDR1 SGHAT and CDR2 FQNNGV. The V end lost 3 bases, the J end lost 3 bases, and 12 bases lay between the germline ends. This CDR3 reads CASSLRSQVGNTIYF. Written as DNA, the CDR3 is TGTGCCAGCAGCTTGAGATCACAGGTTGGAAACACCATATATTTT. The full variable domain, completed using reference TRBV11-2 and TRBJ1-3, is EAGVAQSPRYKIIEKRQSVAFWCNPISGHATLYWYQQILGQGPKLLIQFQNNGVVDDSQLPKDRFSAERLKGVDSTLKIQPAKLEDSAVYLCASSLRSQVGNTIYFGEGSWLTVV.

This rearrangement joins TRBV11-2 to TRBJ2-7, with 11 bases identical to TRBD2. Trimming at V came to 1 base and at J to 7 bases, leaving 0 bases not matched to a gene. This CDR3 region has 13 residues. Per germline, CDR1 SGHAT and CDR2 FQNNGV. The CDR3, as DNA: TGTGCCAGCAGCTTAGGACTAGCGGGAGAGCAGTACTTC. Protein: CASSLGLAGEQYF. The variable domain in full, completed from reference TRBV11-2 and TRBJ2-7, reads EAGVAQSPRYKIIEKRQSVAFWCNPISGHATLYWYQQILGQGPKLLIQFQNNGVVDDSQLPKDRFSAERLKGVDSTLKIQPAKLEDSAVYLCASSLGLAGEQYFGPGTRLTVT.

The gene calls are TRBV7-2 and TRBJ1-6, with a possible D match to TRBD1 (6 bases). Germline loops: CDR1 SGHTA, CDR2 FQGNSA. The CDR3 length is 16 residues. V lost 0 bases and J lost 9, with 15 bases in between. CDR3 DNA: TGTGCCAGCAGCTTAGCGATACAGGGAATTGGTTCACCCCTCCACTTT. Translated, it gives CASSLAIQGIGSPLHF.

The chain employs TRBV11-3 and TRBJ1-2, with 9 bases aligning to TRBD1. V dropped 7 bases and J dropped 8; count of bases not matched to a gene: 17. This CDR3 is built from 16 residues. CDR1 and CDR2 from the germline V gene are SGHNT and YENEEA. The CDR3 protein is CASTARDRERFSGYTF. CDR3 DNA sequence: TGTGCCAGCACAGCCCGGGACAGGGAACGGTTTTCGGGCTACACCTTC.

This clone has only one observation. The chain uses TRBV5-1 and TRBJ1-4; D gene uncertain. CDR3 length equals 15 residues. Germline lookup yields CDR1 SGHRS and CDR2 YFSETQ. Between the trimmed V and J ends, which lost 4 bases and 0 bases, there was a span of 10 bases. The CDR3 here is CASSNTPSTNEKLFF. CDR3 DNA: TGCGCCAGCAGCAACACACCCTCAACTAATGAAAAACTGTTTTTT.

The chain carries TRBV10-3 and TRBJ2-7; D may be TRBD2 (5 bases). This CDR3 comprises 13 residues. The germline V gene encodes CDR1 ENHRY and CDR2 SYGVKD. Trimming left V 2 bases short and J 4 bases short, with 9 bases between. The CDR3 loop is CAISEMAGYEQYF. CDR3 coding DNA: TGTGCCATCAGTGAGATGGCGGGTTACGAGCAGTACTTC.

The rearrangement joins TRBV27 to TRBJ2-1; 10 bases fit TRBD2. The CDR3 is made up of 16 amino acids. Trimming took 0 bases from V and 3 from J; bases not matched to a gene: 2. Looked up from germline, CDR1 is MNHEY and CDR2 is SMNVEV (reference sequence). Here the CDR3 reads CASSLSSGGLYNEQFF. CDR3 in DNA: TGTGCCAGCAGTTTATCTAGCGGGGGGCTCTACAATGAGCAGTTCTTC.

A single count supports this clone. V is TRBV4-1 and J is TRBJ1-2; D is ambiguous. CDR1 and CDR2 from the germline V gene are MGHRA and YSYEKL. V dropped 2 bases and J dropped 5 bases, with 12 bases sitting between them. The CDR3 totals 14 residues. CDR3 amino acids: CASSQNEAAYGYTF. The DNA of the CDR3 is TGCGCCAGCAGCCAAAACGAGGCGGCTTATGGCTACACCTTC.

This sequence joins TRBV5-4 and TRBJ2-5; D is possibly TRBD2 (6 bases). Germline CDR1 is SGHNT and CDR2 is YYREEE (reference sequence). V was cut by 0 bases and J by 4 bases, with 7 bases left in between. The CDR3 covers 13 residues. The CDR3 sequence: CASSLGLGETQYF. Written as DNA, the CDR3 is TGTGCCAGCAGCTTGGGACTAGGAGAGACCCAGTACTTC.

This clone appeared a single time. The genes are TRBV7-2 and TRBJ2-3; 9 bases fit TRBD2. Germline V gene lookup returns CDR1 SGHTA and CDR2 FQGNSA. The trim removed 1 base at V and 4 bases at J, leaving 6 bases unmatched. The length of the CDR3 is 16 residues. This CDR3 reads CASSLGRGGAPDTQYF. The CDR3 DNA follows: TGTGCCAGCAGCTTAGGTCGCGGGGGGGCGCCAGATACGCAGTATTTT.